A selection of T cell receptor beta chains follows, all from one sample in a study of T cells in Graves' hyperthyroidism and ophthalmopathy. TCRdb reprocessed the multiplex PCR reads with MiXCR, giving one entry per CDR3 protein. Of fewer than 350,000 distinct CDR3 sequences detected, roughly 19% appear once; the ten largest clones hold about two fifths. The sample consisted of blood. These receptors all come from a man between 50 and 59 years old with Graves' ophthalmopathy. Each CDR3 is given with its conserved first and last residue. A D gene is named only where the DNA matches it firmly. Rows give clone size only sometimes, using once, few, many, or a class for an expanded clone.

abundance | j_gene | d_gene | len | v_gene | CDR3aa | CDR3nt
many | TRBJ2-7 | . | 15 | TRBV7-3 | CASSLGHTGFNEQYF | TGTGCCAGCAGCTTAGGGCACACAGGGTTTAACGAGCAGTACTTC
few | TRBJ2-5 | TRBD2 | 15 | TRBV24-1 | CATSRASGMEETQYF | TGTGCCACCTCAAGAGCGAGCGGGATGGAGGAGACCCAGTACTTC
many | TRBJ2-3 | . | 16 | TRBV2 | CASSGDKSSSTDTQYF | TGTGCCAGCAGCGGGGACAAATCATCTAGCACAGATACGCAGTATTTT
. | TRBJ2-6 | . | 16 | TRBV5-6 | CASSPILGAGANVLTF | TGTGCCAGCAGCCCAATTTTGGGGGCTGGGGCCAACGTCCTGACTTTC
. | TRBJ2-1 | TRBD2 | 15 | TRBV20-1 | CSAAGTSGRGHEQFF | TGCAGTGCTGCCGGGACTAGCGGGAGAGGGCATGAGCAGTTCTTC
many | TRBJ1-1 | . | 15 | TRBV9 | CASSVDQRANTEAFF | TGTGCCAGCAGCGTAGATCAACGGGCCAACACTGAAGCTTTCTTT
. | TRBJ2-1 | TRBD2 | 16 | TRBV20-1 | CSASGDSSGSGNERFF | TGCAGTGCTAGTGGGGATTCTAGCGGGAGTGGGAATGAGCGGTTCTTC
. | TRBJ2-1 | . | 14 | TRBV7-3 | CASSRSGELNEQFF | TGTGCCAGCAGCCGTTCGGGTGAGCTCAATGAGCAGTTCTTC
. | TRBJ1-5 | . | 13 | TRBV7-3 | CASSQGHTDTQHF | TGTGCCAGCAGCCAGGGCCACACAGATACGCAGCATTTT
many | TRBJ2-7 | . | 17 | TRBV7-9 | CASSLDPGITRAYEQYF | TGTGCCAGCAGCTTAGATCCCGGAATTACTAGGGCCTACGAGCAGTACTTC
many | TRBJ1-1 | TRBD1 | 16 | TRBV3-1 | CASSQGGQGALTEAFF | TGTGCCAGCAGCCAAGGCGGACAGGGGGCGCTCACTGAAGCTTTCTTT
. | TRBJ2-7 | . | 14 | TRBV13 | CASSRPSQPYEQYF | TGTGCCAGCAGCCGACCTTCGCAGCCCTACGAGCAGTACTTC
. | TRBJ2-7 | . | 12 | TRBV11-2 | CASSRTEYEQYF | TGTGCCAGCAGCCGGACAGAGTACGAGCAGTACTTC
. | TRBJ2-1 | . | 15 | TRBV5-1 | CASSLRDFAYNVQFF | TGCGCCAGCAGCCTCCGGGACTTCGCCTACAATGTGCAGTTCTTC
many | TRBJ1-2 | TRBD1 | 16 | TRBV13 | CASSFGQGGTNYGYTF | TGTGCCAGCAGCTTTGGACAGGGCGGAACTAACTATGGCTACACCTTC
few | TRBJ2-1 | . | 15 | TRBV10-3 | CAISEGTSSYNEQFF | TGTGCCATCAGTGAGGGGACAAGCTCCTACAATGAGCAGTTCTTC
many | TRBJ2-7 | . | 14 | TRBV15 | CATSRDQGTYEQYF | TGTGCCACCAGCAGAGATCAGGGGACCTACGAGCAGTACTTC
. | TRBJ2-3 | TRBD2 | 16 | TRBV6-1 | CASRGLAGGPPDTQYF | TGTGCCAGCAGGGGACTAGCGGGAGGGCCCCCAGATACGCAGTATTTT
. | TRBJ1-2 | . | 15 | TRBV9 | CASSTSAGSAYGYTF | TGTGCCAGCAGCACTAGCGCGGGGAGTGCCTATGGCTACACCTTC
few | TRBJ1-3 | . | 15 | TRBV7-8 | CASSSTGHSGNTIYF | TGTGCCAGCAGCTCGACAGGTCACTCTGGAAACACCATATATTTT
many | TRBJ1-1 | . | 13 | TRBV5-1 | CASNNRDTNEAFF | TGCGCCAGCAACAACCGGGACACGAATGAAGCTTTCTTT
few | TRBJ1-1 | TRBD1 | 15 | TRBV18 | CASSPPSRQGTEAFF | TGTGCCAGCTCACCACCGTCTCGACAGGGCACTGAAGCTTTCTTT
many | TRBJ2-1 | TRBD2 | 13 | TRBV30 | CAWTSGSYNEQFF | TGTGCCTGGACTAGCGGGAGCTACAATGAGCAGTTCTTC
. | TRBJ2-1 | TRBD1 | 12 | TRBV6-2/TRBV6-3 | CASTPDRVGQFF | TGTGCCAGCACCCCCGACAGGGTTGGGCAGTTCTTC
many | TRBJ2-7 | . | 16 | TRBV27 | CASSLVHFGIPYEQYF | TGTGCCAGCAGTTTAGTCCACTTCGGGATCCCCTACGAGCAGTACTTC
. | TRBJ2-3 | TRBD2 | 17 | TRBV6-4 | CASSDTIAGGGTDTQYF | TGTGCCAGCAGTGACACCATAGCGGGAGGGGGCACAGATACGCAGTATTTT
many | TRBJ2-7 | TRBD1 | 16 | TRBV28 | CASSLHGRTGGSEQYF | TGTGCCAGCAGTTTACATGGGAGGACAGGGGGCTCCGAGCAGTACTTC
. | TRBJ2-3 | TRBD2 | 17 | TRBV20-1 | CSARDRLAGLITDTQYF | TGCAGTGCTAGAGATCGGCTAGCGGGTCTCATCACAGATACGCAGTATTTT
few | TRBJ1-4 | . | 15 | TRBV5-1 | CASSLGTPQREKLFF | TGCGCCAGCAGCTTAGGGACGCCTCAGCGGGAAAAACTGTTTTTT
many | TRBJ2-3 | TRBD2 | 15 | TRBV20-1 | CSARDLAGGGDTQYF | TGCAGTGCTAGAGATCTAGCGGGAGGAGGAGATACGCAGTATTTT
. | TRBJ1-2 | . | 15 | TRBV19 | CASRAVDLANYGYTF | TGTGCCAGCCGGGCCGTCGACCTAGCTAACTATGGCTACACCTTC
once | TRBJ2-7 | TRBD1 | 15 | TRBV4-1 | CASSQDRGGASEQYF | TGCGCCAGCAGCCAAGACCGAGGGGGCGCATCCGAGCAGTACTTC
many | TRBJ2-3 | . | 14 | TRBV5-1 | CASSRARVTDTQYF | TGCGCCAGCAGTCGTGCGAGGGTGACAGATACGCAGTATTTT
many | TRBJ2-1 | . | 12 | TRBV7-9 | CASSFPDNEQFF | TGTGCCAGCAGCTTCCCCGACAATGAGCAGTTCTTC
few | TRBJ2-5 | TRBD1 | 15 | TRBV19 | CASSPWDSPRETQYF | TGTGCCAGTAGTCCGTGGGACAGTCCCAGAGAGACCCAGTACTTC
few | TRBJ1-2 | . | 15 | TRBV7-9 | CASSSREATNYGYTF | TGTGCCAGCAGCTCTAGGGAGGCAACTAACTATGGCTACACCTTC
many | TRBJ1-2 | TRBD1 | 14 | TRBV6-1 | CASSVDRGGNGYTF | TGTGCCAGCAGTGTCGACAGGGGAGGGAATGGCTACACCTTC
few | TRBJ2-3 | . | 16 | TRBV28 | CASSFLDRRGADTQYF | TGTGCCAGCAGCTTCCTCGACAGGCGAGGGGCAGATACGCAGTATTTT
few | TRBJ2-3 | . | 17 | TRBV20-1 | CSASSGTGRYYTDTQYF | TGCAGTGCTTCTTCCGGGACTGGAAGGTACTACACAGATACGCAGTATTTT
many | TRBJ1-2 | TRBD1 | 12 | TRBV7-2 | CASSRTGAGYTF | TGTGCCAGCAGTCGGACAGGGGCCGGCTACACCTTC
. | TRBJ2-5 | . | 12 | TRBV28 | CASSLNTETQYF | TGTGCCAGCAGCTTAAACACGGAGACCCAGTACTTC
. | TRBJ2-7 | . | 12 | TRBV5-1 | CASSWNVGEQYF | TGCGCCAGCAGTTGGAACGTTGGGGAGCAGTACTTC
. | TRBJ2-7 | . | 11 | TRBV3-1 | CASSQVEEQYF | TGTGCCAGCAGCCAAGTCGAAGAGCAGTACTTC
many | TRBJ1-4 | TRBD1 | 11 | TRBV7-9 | CAISTGEKLFF | TGTGCTATTTCGACAGGGGAAAAACTGTTTTTT
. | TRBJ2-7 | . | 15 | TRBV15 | CATSRDTGRWNEQYF | TGTGCCACCAGCAGGGACACTGGAAGGTGGAACGAGCAGTACTTC
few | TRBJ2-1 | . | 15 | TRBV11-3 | CASSQDSLVKFEQFF | TGTGCCAGCAGCCAAGACAGCTTGGTTAAGTTTGAGCAGTTCTTC
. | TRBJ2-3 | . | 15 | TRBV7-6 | CASSSLSGDTDTQYF | TGTGCCAGCAGCTCCCTCTCAGGGGACACAGATACGCAGTATTTT
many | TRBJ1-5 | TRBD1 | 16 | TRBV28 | CASSLAGTGGNQPQHF | TGTGCCAGCAGTTTGGCAGGGACAGGCGGCAATCAGCCCCAGCATTTT
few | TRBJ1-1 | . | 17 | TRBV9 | CASSVVPRVPVNTEAFF | TGTGCCAGCAGCGTAGTTCCCCGGGTCCCCGTGAACACTGAAGCTTTCTTT
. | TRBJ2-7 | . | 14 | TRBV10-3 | CAISAPSPTGEQYF | TGTGCCATCAGTGCGCCTAGCCCTACTGGGGAGCAGTACTTC
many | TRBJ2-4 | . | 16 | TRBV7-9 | CASSQDAGLAKNIQYF | TGTGCCAGCAGCCAGGACGCCGGGTTAGCCAAAAACATTCAGTACTTC
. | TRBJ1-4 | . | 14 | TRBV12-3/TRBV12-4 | CASSRPSTNEKLFF | TGTGCCAGCAGTCGACCTTCAACTAATGAAAAACTGTTTTTT